The rows below give T cell receptor beta chains drawn from one sample of a study of Tregs in tolerant kidney transplant recipients. No antigen is known for these receptors. The assay was immunoSEQ multiplex PCR, and TCRdb's table has in-frame clones only and misses some. The repertoire consists of thousands of clones, with 34% occurring once and the leading ten covering about 6%. The starting material was CD8+ T cells from blood cultured with allogeneic cells, obtained before the transplant. Source of these receptors: a human patient who received a combined kidney and bone marrow transplant. Each CDR3 is given without its conserved first and last residue. Each record gives: clone size, V gene, CDR3 protein. Clone size is given for some rows only: seen once, a few or many times, or a class if the clone is expanded.

clone size: NA; V gene: TRBV10-2; CDR3 protein: ASTEGAGGSYEQY
clone size: few; V gene: TRBV7-9; CDR3 protein: ASSYRGGYT
clone size: few; V gene: TRBV4-1; CDR3 protein: ASSQDAGGSGNEQF
clone size: NA; V gene: TRBV11-2; CDR3 protein: ASSQDWSSGGYNEQF
clone size: NA; V gene: TRBV7-9; CDR3 protein: ASSLYSGRHEQY
clone size: NA; V gene: TRBV9; CDR3 protein: ASSVAGTGLSGNTIY
clone size: NA; V gene: TRBV18; CDR3 protein: ASSPPGTALADTQY
clone size: medium-sized; V gene: TRBV10-3; CDR3 protein: AISDPPRWGGSTEAF
clone size: NA; V gene: TRBV19; CDR3 protein: ASSIEYRVETQY
clone size: NA; V gene: TRBV7-1; CDR3 protein: ASSSPRGYSYEQY
clone size: few; V gene: TRBV25-1; CDR3 protein: ASSEWGGTEAF
clone size: few; V gene: TRBV7-9; CDR3 protein: ASSQGGSEAF
clone size: NA; V gene: TRBV6-4; CDR3 protein: ASSDRGPGGANVLT
clone size: medium-sized; V gene: TRBV7-3; CDR3 protein: ASSPGQGRTEAF
clone size: NA; V gene: TRBV5-5; CDR3 protein: ASSLWTGQNQPQH
clone size: once; V gene: TRBV4-1; CDR3 protein: ASSPTSPGGDTQY
clone size: NA; V gene: TRBV6-1; CDR3 protein: ASSESRTGVKPQH
clone size: few; V gene: TRBV5-5; CDR3 protein: ASSLFTGGKDYGYT
clone size: NA; V gene: TRBV6-1; CDR3 protein: ASAIDRTGGHEQF
clone size: NA; V gene: TRBV5-6; CDR3 protein: ASSADLGRGYEQY
clone size: few; V gene: TRBV4-3; CDR3 protein: ASSHPGNYEQY
clone size: NA; V gene: TRBV11-3; CDR3 protein: ASSFGKSYEQY
clone size: NA; V gene: TRBV5-1; CDR3 protein: ASNTQGGAFYNEQF
clone size: NA; V gene: TRBV7-8; CDR3 protein: ASSAQDRVNTEAF
clone size: few; V gene: TRBV10-3; CDR3 protein: AISDPPGQGISGYT
clone size: NA; V gene: TRBV4-2; CDR3 protein: ASSQVAVAELSYEQY
clone size: NA; V gene: TRBV19; CDR3 protein: ASTGQGIGYT
clone size: few; V gene: TRBV5-4; CDR3 protein: ASSWASRQGGETQY
clone size: NA; V gene: TRBV4-3; CDR3 protein: ASSHGSSYEQY
clone size: few; V gene: TRBV5-4; CDR3 protein: ASNGQGAHEQY
clone size: NA; V gene: TRBV7-2; CDR3 protein: ASSSGQPTDEQY
clone size: NA; V gene: TRBV19; CDR3 protein: ASSPTGSEAF
clone size: NA; V gene: TRBV4-2; CDR3 protein: ASNPAVDQPQH
clone size: NA; V gene: TRBV19; CDR3 protein: ASSTQGGHETQY
clone size: NA; V gene: TRBV2; CDR3 protein: ASQSSGRRTDTQY
clone size: few; V gene: TRBV13; CDR3 protein: ASSLWGQGAGEQY
clone size: medium-sized; V gene: TRBV27; CDR3 protein: ASSFTVNTEAF
clone size: NA; V gene: TRBV4-1; CDR3 protein: ASSQVSVTEAF
clone size: few; V gene: TRBV11-2; CDR3 protein: ASSITTGLGTGELF
clone size: NA; V gene: TRBV7-9; CDR3 protein: ASSLGRARGETQY
clone size: NA; V gene: TRBV5-1; CDR3 protein: ASSLSWPFRHPDTQY
clone size: NA; V gene: TRBV7-2; CDR3 protein: ASSLGGQAPYGYT
clone size: medium-sized; V gene: TRBV4-1; CDR3 protein: ASSQGTSISYEQY
clone size: NA; V gene: TRBV7-2; CDR3 protein: ASSLLAGGPTDTQY
clone size: NA; V gene: TRBV5-5; CDR3 protein: ASSLAVASISYEQY
clone size: NA; V gene: TRBV6-5; CDR3 protein: ASSYEAARTNYGYT
clone size: NA; V gene: TRBV2; CDR3 protein: AGDRVLDLGANVLT
clone size: few; V gene: TRBV4-1; CDR3 protein: ASSPEGSGYEQY
clone size: medium-sized; V gene: TRBV7-6; CDR3 protein: ASSLRDNTDTQY
clone size: NA; V gene: TRBV10-3; CDR3 protein: AISESTMETQY
clone size: few; V gene: TRBV5-8; CDR3 protein: ASSLWLETGYEQY
clone size: few; V gene: TRBV6-6; CDR3 protein: TSGLGNEQF
clone size: medium-sized; V gene: TRBV2; CDR3 protein: ASSSARGHYEQY
clone size: NA; V gene: TRBV19; CDR3 protein: ASSIGDRPQYEQY
clone size: NA; V gene: TRBV30; CDR3 protein: AWRGEDRDTDTQY
clone size: few; V gene: TRBV11-3; CDR3 protein: ASSLREREGETQY